This entry is about one T cell receptor (beta chain). Its antigen is currently unknown. This entry is derived from a study of early T cells in non-severe SARS-CoV-2 infection. Study-level information: Chains stayed unpaired after sequencing of bulk RNA from unsorted whole blood.

Germline V gene sequence: CDR1 DFQATT, CDR2 SNEGSKA (reference sequence). The CDR3 covers 11 residues. Trimming removed 6 bases from V and 7 bases from J, with 10 bases in between. General study findings and limits: VDJdb matching, biased toward anti-spike CD8 responses, missed private and CD4 specificities.

Unique molecular identifier tags were affixed to discrete cDNA molecules. TCRdb re-analysed the 5' RACE reads in MiXCR, keeping a single row per CDR3 protein. Of about 120,000 distinct CDR3 sequences in the sample, 10% to 15% were seen once. This clonotype was sampled from an adult who was a healthcare worker with PCR-confirmed SARS-CoV-2 infection or an uninfected control (not recorded which). This chain links TRBV20-1 with TRBJ2-1; D not resolved. The sample here was whole blood, taken at baseline. CDR3 region: CSAVPWNEQFF. The CDR3 DNA sequence: TGCAGTGCCGTCCCATGGAATGAGCAGTTCTTC.